This TCR beta chain comes out of a study of tumor-infiltrating lymphocytes in primary liver carcinoma. Study context: Between about 4 and 11 cm across, the tumors were all of stage T1-T3 N0M0. Regarding the study as a whole: Tumor-adjacent and tumor-blood pairs shared less of their repertoires than tumor region pairs shared. Blood trailed tumors significantly in top-250-clone fraction (p = 0.039).

CDR1 is MGHRA, CDR2 YSYEKL, per germline. The CDR3 consists of 15 residues. Concerning this clonotype: No antigen is known for it. The junction departs from the called germline gene at one end, perhaps through a read error.

A constant-region primer primed TCR beta cDNA synthesis from 500 ng of total RNA. Employing slightly modified ARM-PCR, three nested multiplex PCR rounds were run, and these gave rise to the TCR beta libraries. Each of the first two PCR rounds ran approximately 9 cycles with TRBV1-TRBV30 forward and C-beta reverse primers. TCRdb reprocessed the multiplex PCR reads via MiXCR and lists one record per CDR3 protein. Of 40,000 to 60,000 distinct CDR3 sequences listed, about 70% are singletons. Taking about 18-31 mg of unsorted bulk tissue, the authors co-extracted RNA and DNA. The receptor was isolated from a man between 40 and 49 years old with primary liver carcinoma and hepatitis B virus infection. The gene calls are TRBV4-1 and TRBJ1-1; the match to TRBD1 covers 7 bases. Sequencing was performed on liver tumor tissue from sampling region 3. Subset specified: tumor region T3, left-lateral pole. The CDR3 loop is CSSSQLRGGDTEAFF. The DNA of the CDR3 is TGCTCCAGCAGTCAACTCAGGGGGGGTGACACTGAAGCTTTCTTT.